This record concerns one T cell receptor beta chain sequence. Its antigen is not known. The entry originates in a study of identical twins. Study-level results: There was more out-of-frame TCR alpha sharing in monozygotic twins than models estimated.

V gave up 5 bases and J gave up 1 base, with 8 bases separating them. CDR3 length equals 14 residues. Template switching added a universal primer binding site, and final cDNA carried unique molecular identifiers. MiXCR, run by TCRdb on the 5' RACE reads, gives a single entry per CDR3 protein. The profile covers roughly 690,000 distinct CDR3 sequences, with around 6% appearing a single time and about 1.8% taken by the ten largest. This clonotype was sampled from a young man in good health. This chain links TRBV12-3 or TRBV12-4 with TRBJ1-4; D is uncertain. What was sequenced was naive T cells sorted from blood. Here the CDR3 reads CASSRGRTNEKLFF. CDR3 sequence (DNA): TGTGCCAGCAGTCGCGGGAGAACTAATGAAAAACTGTTTTTT.